Listed below are T cell receptor beta chains from one sample, sequenced in a study of OX40 agonist ivuxolimab in advanced cancers. Clones were read by immunoSEQ multiplex PCR, and TCRdb kept only the in-frame ones, dropping some. Seen here are about 120,000 clones, approximately 90% observed once, and the top ten hold about 0.25%. The sequences come from CD4+ or CD8+ T cells sorted from blood, collected in a trial of the OX40 agonist ivuxolimab. The receptors were sampled from an adult with an advanced solid tumor such as melanoma, head and neck, liver or kidney cancer. Both conserved end residues are part of each CDR3. Each record gives: J gene, D gene, V gene, CDR3 DNA, CDR3 protein. The D gene is left open where the match is weak.

J: TRBJ2-7
D: NA
V: TRBV28
DNA: TGTGCCAGCAGTCCCGGGGTGCTGGAAGGGCAGTACTTC
CDR3: CASSPGVLEGQYF

J: TRBJ1-1
D: NA
V: TRBV29-1
DNA: TGCAGCGTCGCCGGAGAGAGGAACACTGAAGCTTTCTTT
CDR3: CSVAGERNTEAFF

J: TRBJ1-4
D: NA
V: TRBV6-1
DNA: TGTGCCAGCAGTGTTGATAGGTGGCAGCGTCCTCGCGAAAAACTGTTTTTT
CDR3: CASSVDRWQRPREKLFF

J: TRBJ2-7
D: TRBD2
V: TRBV5-1
DNA: TGCGCCAGCAGCCCGACTAGCGGGCCAAGCCACGAGCAGTACTTC
CDR3: CASSPTSGPSHEQYF

J: TRBJ2-2
D: TRBD1
V: TRBV19
DNA: TGTGCCAGTAGTCCAGGGGGACACACCGGGGAGCTGTTTTTT
CDR3: CASSPGGHTGELFF

J: TRBJ2-5
D: NA
V: TRBV5-1
DNA: TGCGCCAGCAGCTTGGTTATTGGGGAGACCCAGTACTTC
CDR3: CASSLVIGETQYF

J: TRBJ1-2
D: NA
V: TRBV7-9
DNA: TGTGCCAGCAGCTTAGACGCTACGTTCGACTATGGCTACACCTTC
CDR3: CASSLDATFDYGYTF

J: TRBJ2-5
D: TRBD2
V: TRBV27
DNA: TGTGCCACCAAACCGGGACTAGCGGAAGAGGGGGCAGAGACCCAGTACTTC
CDR3: CATKPGLAEEGAETQYF

J: TRBJ1-4
D: NA
V: TRBV9
DNA: TGTGCCAGCAGCGGAGGGCGAGGTGCCGAAAGGGGACTGTTTTTT
CDR3: CASSGGRGAERGLFF

J: TRBJ1-3
D: NA
V: TRBV7-2
DNA: TGTGCCAGCAGCTTTTGGGGGGGTGGAAACACCATATATTTT
CDR3: CASSFWGGGNTIYF

J: TRBJ2-5
D: NA
V: TRBV10-3
DNA: TGTGCCATCACGTCGGGAATTGGTGAGACCCAGTACTTC
CDR3: CAITSGIGETQYF

J: TRBJ2-1
D: TRBD2
V: TRBV7-3
DNA: TGTGCCAGCAGCTTAATGCTAGCGGGAGGTAGTGAGCAGTTCTTC
CDR3: CASSLMLAGGSEQFF

J: TRBJ1-5
D: NA
V: TRBV7-2
DNA: TGTGCCAGCAGCTTAGAAGGTACTAGCAATCAGCCCCAGCATTTT
CDR3: CASSLEGTSNQPQHF

J: TRBJ1-1
D: NA
V: TRBV27
DNA: TGTGCCAGCAGAATTTACTTTATGAACACTGAAGCTTTCTTT
CDR3: CASRIYFMNTEAFF

J: TRBJ1-2
D: NA
V: TRBV28
DNA: TGTGCCAGCAGTTCCCCCCGAGGTTCCTATGGCTACACCTTC
CDR3: CASSSPRGSYGYTF